Below, one T cell receptor (beta chain) is given with its context. Its antigen is unknown. Patients were ruled out by autoimmune disease history or systemic immunosuppression. The investigators sampled blood at baseline, at cycle 4 day 1, and at cycle 7 day 1. Clones were read by immunoSEQ multiplex PCR, and TCRdb kept only the in-frame ones, dropping some. The sample consists of 77,000 or so clones, 94% of them appearing once. The data are from a study of OX40 agonist ivuxolimab in advanced cancers. Study observations and caveats: Blood T cells, both CD4+ and CD8+, expanded clonally by week 6 at 0.1 to 3.0 mg/kg.

The CDR3 totals 17 residues. V was shortened by 3 bases and J by 0 bases, with 16 bases between the two germline ends. Germline CDR1 and CDR2: SGDLS and YYNGEE. Here the sequenced sample was CD4+ or CD8+ T cells sorted from blood, taken in a trial of the OX40 agonist ivuxolimab. The TCR originated in an adult with an advanced solid tumor such as melanoma, head and neck, liver or kidney cancer. The V and J genes are TRBV9 and TRBJ1-3; D is undetermined. DNA of the CDR3: TGTGCCAGCAGCGCCTCTTTCCCGGACTACTCTGGAAACACCATATATTTT. This encodes CASSASFPDYSGNTIYF.